This T cell receptor (beta chain) was recovered during a study of cytomegalovirus exposure and HLA in healthy donors. Across the study: Across some 400 genotyped donors, more than 75% landed in the Caucasian-associated ancestry cluster. Study-wide findings and caveats: Among the sequence variants, a highly shared cluster was likely an artifact of sequencing. Among CMV-associated TCR beta chains, most appeared HLA-restricted in a later analysis. Per a prior analysis, the majority of TCR beta V segments were productive roughly 87% or roughly 30% of the time.

The primer mix had 60 Vbeta and 13 Jbeta primers. Profiled with immunoSEQ multiplex PCR; TCRdb holds only in-frame clones, not every one. The repertoire holds 150,000 to 200,000 clones, with more than 70% as singletons. Germline values: CDR1 KGHSH, CDR2 LQKENI. V lost 5 bases, J lost 3 bases, and 5 bases stayed unmatched. The CDR3 runs to 15 residues. As for this clone: The antigen remains unidentified.

Sequencing was performed on PBMCs. The receptor was derived from a male donor in good health and CMV-seronegative. V usage is TRBV18 and J usage is TRBJ1-1; the match to TRBD1 covers 11 bases. CDR3 loop: CASSIGQGAYTEAFF. CDR3 bases: TGTGCCAGCTCAATTGGACAGGGGGCCTACACTGAAGCTTTCTTT.